Listed here are 20 T cell receptor beta chains from one sample, sequenced in a study of T-cell memory formation after mild COVID-19 (dated by TCRdb to the early 2020s). Receptors were amplified or captured by 5' RACE. The sequencer was an Illumina NovaSeq 6000. TCRdb redid the processing of the public reads, applying fastp at Q25 and MiXCR, and retained in-frame beta chains. CDR3 protein duplicates are merged, each entry listing the most common genes and DNA. The sample yields under 450,000 distinct CDR3 sequences; around 14% were counted once. About 20% of the sample is taken by the ten largest. The material sequenced was PBMCs or a T cell subset sorted from them (not recorded which). Receptors were obtained from a man aged 18 to 29 who had mild COVID-19 (a few samples of this study predate the infection). The sample titles of this study are shuffled in the database, so cell type and time point are left out; the donor was told from shared clones.

The rearrangement links TRBV19 to TRBJ1-2; TRBD1 is a possible D gene (5 bases). Germline V lookup: CDR1 LNHDA, CDR2 SQIVND (reference sequence). The CDR3 is 14 amino acids. V lost 5 bases to trimming and J lost 8 bases, with 18 bases between them. The chain's CDR3 is CASSEEGRLRGYTF. DNA for the CDR3: TGTGCCAGTAGTGAGGAGGGACGGCTCCGAGGCTACACCTTC.

This clonotype was picked up a small number of times. V usage is TRBV6-1 and J usage is TRBJ2-2, with D perhaps assigned TRBD1 or TRBD2 (7 bases each). The CDR3 runs to 14 residues. Germline V lookup: CDR1 MNHNS, CDR2 SASEGT. Trimming stripped 3 bases from V and 6 bases from J, with 11 bases between. CDR3 region: CASSEGGGAGELFF. DNA of the CDR3: TGTGCCAGCAGTGAGGGAGGGGGCGCCGGGGAGCTGTTTTTT.

The table lists this clonotype with a count of one. The chain combines TRBV7-2 with TRBJ2-2; D is undetermined. The CDR3 runs to 11 residues. Trimming cost V 4 bases and J 9 bases, with 6 bases left between them. In germline, CDR1 is SGHTA, CDR2 FQGNSA. The CDR3 coding sequence is TGTGCCAGCAGCTATACGAGGGAGCTGTTTTTT. Amino acids: CASSYTRELFF.

The chain employs TRBV4-2 and TRBJ2-3; weak D call: TRBD1 (5 bases). Germline loops: CDR1 LGHNA, CDR2 YNFKEQ. This CDR3 contains 14 residues. The V and J ends lost 5 bases and 1 base respectively, with 10 bases between them. CDR3 in amino acids: CASSDSTGTDTQYF. CDR3 sequence (DNA): TGTGCCAGCAGCGATTCGACAGGCACAGATACGCAGTATTTT.

V is TRBV20-1 and J is TRBJ2-5, with D perhaps TRBD2 (6 bases). The CDR3 extends over 13 amino acids. V was shortened by 3 bases and J by 8 bases, with 16 bases between the two germline ends. CDR1 and CDR2 from the germline V gene are DFQATT and SNEGSKA (reference sequence). CDR3 nucleotide sequence: TGCAGTGCTAGTCTTTCCGGGGGAGTCACCCAGTACTTC. Its translation: CSASLSGGVTQYF.

The table lists this clonotype with a few counts. This chain connects TRBV5-6 to TRBJ1-2, with 7 bases that match TRBD1. The CDR3 spans 15 residues. The trim removed 1 base at V and 5 bases at J, leaving 8 bases unmatched. CDR1 is SGHDT, CDR2 YYEEEE, per germline. DNA of the CDR3: TGTGCCAGCAGCTTGTATACGGGACAGATTTATGGCTACACCTTC. Its translation: CASSLYTGQIYGYTF. The full variable domain, in which reference TRBV5-6 and TRBJ1-2 provide the parts outside the CDR3, is DAGVTQSPTHLIKTRGQQVTLRCSPKSGHDTVSWYQQALGQGPQFIFQYYEEEERQRGNFPDRFSGHQFPNYSSELNVNALLLGDSALYLCASSLYTGQIYGYTFGSGTRLTVV.

This clonotype was observed a few times. CDR3 region: CASSYVVTEAFF. The CDR3 bases are TGTGCCAGCAGTTACGTGGTCACTGAAGCTTTCTTT. The rearrangement joins TRBV6-6 to TRBJ1-1; D is ambiguous. Germline lookup yields CDR1 MNHNY and CDR2 SVGAGI (reference sequence). The CDR3 is made up of 12 amino acids. V dropped 2 bases and J dropped 4 bases, with 5 bases sitting between them.

The chain combines TRBV12-3 or TRBV12-4 with TRBJ2-1; TRBD2 might be the D (7 bases). V was pared by 6 bases and J by 11 bases, with 11 bases between. The CDR3 loop spans 11 amino acids. This CDR3 reads CASSPGGQQFF. The CDR3 DNA sequence: TGTGCCAGCAGCCCCGGGGGGCAGCAGTTCTTC.

The chain couples TRBV6-5 to TRBJ1-6, with D perhaps matching TRBD1 (6 bases). This CDR3 is built from 18 residues. Trimming shortened V by 4 bases and J by 8 bases, and 24 bases separated the two germline ends. Germline CDR1 reads MNHEY; CDR2 reads SVGAGI. This CDR3 reads CASSSAAGGYGYDSPLHF. The DNA of the CDR3 is TGTGCCAGCAGTTCAGCCGCGGGGGGCTATGGGTACGATTCACCCCTCCACTTT.

There are a few counts of this clonotype. The rearrangement joins TRBV7-2 to TRBJ2-7, with D maybe TRBD2 (5 bases). CDR1 SGHTA and CDR2 FQGNSA come from the germline V gene. The CDR3 contains 13 residues. Trimming stripped 0 bases from V and 4 bases from J, with 7 bases between. In nucleotides, the CDR3 is TGTGCCAGCAGCTTAGCCGGGGAATACGAGCAGTACGTC. It encodes CASSLAGEYEQYV.

This clonotype was seen a handful of times. The V and J genes are TRBV5-4 and TRBJ1-1; D is uncertain. The germline V gene encodes CDR1 SGHNT and CDR2 YYREEE (reference sequence). This CDR3 is 11 amino acids long. The V end lost 6 bases, the J end lost 3 bases, and 6 bases lay between the germline ends. Here the CDR3 DNA reads TGTGCCAGCAAAAACTACACTGAAGCTTTCTTT. Its protein product is CASKNYTEAFF. The complete variable domain, with remaining parts taken from reference TRBV5-4 and TRBJ1-1, reads ETGVTQSPTHLIKTRGQQVTLRCSSQSGHNTVSWYQQALGQGPQFIFQYYREEENGRGNFPPRFSGLQFPNYSSELNVNALELDDSALYLCASKNYTEAFFGQGTRLTVV.

The chain combines TRBV15 with TRBJ2-3; TRBD1 is a possible D gene (6 bases). Germline-derived CDR1 and CDR2 are LNHNV and YYDKDF (reference sequence). Deletions cut 4 bases from V and 4 bases from J, with 15 bases between. This CDR3 has 15 residues. CDR3 loop: CATSKGDTAADTQYF. CDR3 in DNA: TGTGCCACCAGCAAGGGGGACACGGCGGCAGATACGCAGTATTTT.

The chain recombines TRBV27 with TRBJ2-4; D remains ambiguous. The CDR3 extends over 13 amino acids. Trimming took 7 bases from V and 2 from J, leaving 9 bases between them. Germline V gives CDR1 MNHEY, CDR2 SMNVEV (reference sequence). CDR3 residues: CASMQISKNIQYF. The DNA of the CDR3 is TGTGCCAGCATGCAAATTTCCAAAAACATTCAGTACTTC.

CDR3 sequence (DNA): TGTGCCATCAGGGCCGGGACAGGGAAGGACATTCAGTACTTC. Its protein product is CAIRAGTGKDIQYF. The chain combines TRBV10-3 with TRBJ2-4; 9 bases match TRBD1. With V trimmed by 6 bases and J by 8 bases, 8 bases remained unmatched. Germline-derived CDR1 and CDR2 are ENHRY and SYGVKD. The CDR3 is 14 amino acids.

This clonotype was detected only a few times. The rearrangement joins TRBV10-2 to TRBJ2-3; possibly TRBD1 or TRBD2 for D (6 bases each). In germline, CDR1 is WSHSY, CDR2 SAAADI. The germline V and J ends were trimmed by 3 bases and 0 bases, with 10 bases remaining between them. This CDR3 is built from 15 residues. Written as DNA, the CDR3 is TGCGCCAGCAGTGACTTAGGGGGGAGCACAGATACGCAGTATTTT. This encodes CASSDLGGSTDTQYF.

This clonotype was found a few times. The chain couples TRBV10-2 to TRBJ2-1, with 10 bases lining up with TRBD2. The CDR3 consists of 15 residues. J gave up 6 bases and V 4 bases, and 6 bases lay outside the gene matches. Germline-derived CDR1 and CDR2 are WSHSY and SAAADI. The CDR3 here is CASSGKRGGRNEQFF. The DNA for the CDR3 is TGCGCCAGCAGTGGCAAGCGGGGGGGCCGCAATGAGCAGTTCTTC.

This clonotype came up a few times. This chain connects TRBV18 to TRBJ1-1; 7 bases are shared with TRBD1. V was pared by 3 bases and J by 1 base, with 2 bases of the junction left unmatched. This CDR3 contains 14 residues. CDR1 is KGHSH and CDR2 is LQKENI in the germline V gene. This CDR3 reads CASSPDRQNTEAFF. The CDR3 nucleotides are TGTGCCAGCTCACCGGACAGGCAGAACACTGAAGCTTTCTTT.

This clonotype came up a few times. The chain has TRBV7-3 and TRBJ2-1, with 9 bases lining up with TRBD1. The V gene end was trimmed by 5 bases and the J gene end by 9 bases; junction bases not matched to a gene: 11. CDR1 and CDR2 (germline): SGHTA, FQGTGA. The CDR3 is 15 residues long. CDR3 nucleotides: TGTGCCAGCAGCCCCCCCCCGGGGACAGGGATTGAGCAGTTCTTC. Its protein is CASSPPPGTGIEQFF.

DNA for the CDR3: TGTGCCAGCAGATCCCTACCGACAGGGACTGGGGCCAACGTCCTGACTTTC. It translates to CASRSLPTGTGANVLTF. This chain links TRBV6-5 with TRBJ2-6; TRBD1 matches 7 bases. The CDR3 length is 17 residues. Per germline, CDR1 MNHEY and CDR2 SVGAGI. V was pared by 6 bases and J by 2 bases, with 10 bases of the junction left unmatched.

This clonotype appeared a single time. The chain employs TRBV7-2 and TRBJ1-5; TRBD1 matches 7 bases. CDR1 is SGHTA and CDR2 is FQGNSA in the germline V gene. The CDR3 sequence is 14 residues long. V trimming: 5 bases; J trimming: 11 bases; junction bases outside the gene matches: 12. The CDR3 DNA reads as TGTGCCAGCAGCGAAAGGGGGCAGGGACAGACCCAGCATTTT. Its protein is CASSERGQGQTQHF.